Listed here are 21 T cell receptor beta chains from one sample, sequenced in a study of T cell changes during pregnancy in multiple sclerosis. The method was immunoSEQ multiplex PCR; TCRdb's version includes in-frame clones alone and lacks a portion of them. Among 65,000 to 75,000 clones listed, 85% to 95% were seen once. The source material was CD8+ T cells from peripheral blood mononuclear cells, sampled in the third trimester of pregnancy. The receptors originated from a female donor in good health, enrolled as a control in a pregnancy study.

This clone was counted a single time. The V gene is TRBV27, the J gene TRBJ2-7; 8 bases fit TRBD2. V was clipped by 3 bases and J by 0 bases; unmatched bases: 4. The CDR3 has 15 residues. Per germline, CDR1 MNHEY and CDR2 SMNVEV (reference sequence). DNA of the CDR3: TGTGCCAGCAGTTTCGAAGCGGGGGCCTCCTACGAGCAGTACTTC. Translating gives CASSFEAGASYEQYF.

The V gene is TRBV4-3, the J gene TRBJ1-1; the D gene is possibly TRBD1 (6 bases). Trimming left V 0 bases short and J 4 bases short, with 15 bases between. The CDR3 consists of 16 residues. Per germline, CDR1 LGHNA and CDR2 YSLEER. CDR3 protein: CASSQEFDRRSTEAFF. The CDR3 coding sequence is TGCGCCAGCAGCCAAGAATTTGACAGGCGAAGCACTGAAGCTTTCTTT.

V gene TRBV4-3 combines with J gene TRBJ2-2; D may be TRBD1 (6 bases). The germline CDR1 and CDR2 sequences are LGHNA and YSLEER. The CDR3 has 13 residues. V was clipped by 4 bases and J by 6 bases, with 9 bases between them. CDR3 nucleotide sequence: TGCGCCAGCAGCCCACAGGGTGCCGGGGAGCTGTTTTTT. Translated, it gives CASSPQGAGELFF.

The chain links TRBV7-9 to TRBJ2-3; 14 positions match TRBD2. This CDR3 contains 16 residues. Germline-derived CDR1 and CDR2 are SEHNR and FQNEAQ (reference sequence). V lost 4 bases and J lost 8; bases outside the gene matches: 8. DNA for the CDR3: TGTGCCAGCAGCTCCGGGACTAGCGGGGGTAGGGGTACGCAGTATTTT. Translation: CASSSGTSGGRGTQYF.

The chain carries TRBV29-1 and TRBJ1-1, with 10 bases aligning to TRBD1. The CDR3 has 14 amino acids. With 7 bases clipped from V and 2 bases from J, the junction kept 7 bases outside the gene matches. The germline V gene encodes CDR1 SQVTM and CDR2 ANQGSEA. The CDR3 reads CSGGQGPFNTEAFF. The CDR3 DNA sequence: TGCAGCGGGGGACAGGGGCCTTTTAACACTGAAGCTTTCTTT. Complete variable domain (other parts from reference TRBV29-1 and TRBJ1-1): SAVISQKPSRDICQRGTSLTIQCQVDSQVTMMFWYRQQPGQSLTLIATANQGSEATYESGFVIDKFPISRPNLTFSTLTVSNMSPEDSSIYLCSGGQGPFNTEAFFGQGTRLTVV.

This clone was picked up a small number of times. This chain links TRBV6-1 with TRBJ2-5; TRBD2 matches at 14 bases. With V trimmed by 4 bases and J by 2 bases, 0 bases remained unmatched. This CDR3 has 15 amino acids. The germline V gene has CDR1 MNHNS and CDR2 SASEGT. CDR3 nucleotide sequence: TGTGCCAGCAGTGGACTAGCGGGGGGGCAAGAGACCCAGTACTTC. Translating gives CASSGLAGGQETQYF.

The J gene is TRBJ2-1, the V gene TRBV2; 8 bases are a match to TRBD2. J gave up 7 bases and V 1 base, and 9 bases lay outside the gene matches. The CDR3 length is 16 residues. Germline values: CDR1 SNHLY, CDR2 FYNNEI. Here the CDR3 reads CASSEVDGGVLNEQFF. For the CDR3, the DNA is TGTGCCAGCAGTGAAGTAGACGGGGGGGTTTTGAATGAGCAGTTCTTC.

This clone was recorded once. The genes are TRBV29-1 and TRBJ1-2; 12 nucleotides align to TRBD1. This CDR3 spans 14 amino acids. Germline loops: CDR1 SQVTM, CDR2 ANQGSEA. V was clipped by 7 bases and J by 4 bases; unmatched bases: 7. The CDR3 region is CSAHPGQGAYGYTF. CDR3 coding DNA: TGCAGCGCCCACCCGGGACAGGGGGCCTATGGCTACACCTTC.

The chain combines TRBV7-2 with TRBJ1-1; D gene uncertain. The germline V gene has CDR1 SGHTA and CDR2 FQGNSA. This CDR3 is built from 15 residues. The V and J ends lost 2 bases and 4 bases respectively, with 14 bases between them. As DNA, the CDR3 is TGTGCCAGCAGCTTAATGGGAGTCGACGGCACTGAAGCTTTCTTT. Translating gives CASSLMGVDGTEAFF.

The CDR3 DNA follows: TGTGCCAGCAGTCCGAGGACTAGCGGGGGCCCCACAGATACGCAGTATTTT. It yields the protein CASSPRTSGGPTDTQYF. V is TRBV27 and J is TRBJ2-3; 13 bases are shared with TRBD2. The V segment lost 5 bases and the J segment 2 bases; nucleotides outside the gene matches: 7. The CDR3 is 17 amino acids. Germline CDR1 MNHEY, CDR2 SMNVEV (reference sequence).

The chain employs TRBV4-1 and TRBJ1-5; D is ambiguous. V dropped 1 base and J dropped 0 bases, with 10 bases sitting between them. Germline V gene data show CDR1 as MGHRA and CDR2 as YSYEKL. The CDR3 totals 16 residues. The CDR3 DNA follows: TGCGCCAGCAGCCAAGTCGAGGGTGGTAGCAATCAGCCCCAGCATTTT. Translating it yields CASSQVEGGSNQPQHF.

The chain carries TRBV6-4 and TRBJ2-1; weak D call: TRBD2 (6 bases). Trimming left V 3 bases short and J 9 bases short, with 12 bases between. Per the germline V gene, CDR1 is MRHNA and CDR2 is SNTAGT. This CDR3 has 13 residues. The CDR3 DNA reads TGTGCCAGCAGTGAGCTACTAGCCTCTGAGCAGTTCTTC. Translating gives CASSELLASEQFF.

V and J are TRBV19 and TRBJ1-5; D may be TRBD1 (5 bases). This CDR3 spans 15 amino acids. The V gene lost 4 bases and the J gene lost 1 base, with 11 bases spanning the gap. In germline, CDR1 is LNHDA, CDR2 SQIVND (reference sequence). CDR3 bases: TGTGCCAGTAGTAGTTTCAGGGCCAGCAATCAGCCCCAGCATTTT. As protein: CASSSFRASNQPQHF.

This clone was seen a single time. The V and J genes are TRBV27 and TRBJ2-7; 8 nucleotides agree with TRBD1. This CDR3 comprises 13 residues. V lost 6 bases to trimming and J lost 3 bases; unmatched junction nucleotides: 4. Germline V gene data show CDR1 as MNHEY and CDR2 as SMNVEV (reference sequence). The CDR3 nucleotides read TGTGCCAGCAGCCCGGGGACAGGCTACGAGCAGTACTTC. This translates into CASSPGTGYEQYF.

The CDR3 spells CASSYTTGIDTQYF. In DNA form, the CDR3 reads TGTGCCAGCAGCTACACCACAGGGATAGATACGCAGTATTTT. The chain has TRBV7-6 and TRBJ2-3, with TRBD1 as a possible D gene (6 bases). The ends were cut back, 4 bases at V and 5 bases at J, with 13 bases in the middle. This CDR3 is built from 14 residues. CDR1 and CDR2 (germline): SGHVS, FNYEAQ.

J is TRBJ2-1 and V is TRBV13, with D perhaps TRBD1 (6 bases). This CDR3 has 13 residues. The germline V gene has CDR1 PRHDT and CDR2 FYEKMQ (reference sequence). Trimming took 3 bases from V and 8 from J, leaving 11 bases between them. The CDR3: CASSFSGADEQFF. The CDR3 nucleotides read TGTGCCAGCAGCTTTTCAGGGGCCGATGAGCAGTTCTTC.

V gene TRBV2 combines with J gene TRBJ1-1, with unresolved D. Germline CDR1 is SNHLY and CDR2 is FYNNEI. The CDR3 has 15 amino acids. Trimming took off 6 bases at V and 0 bases at J, with 14 bases between the two ends. CDR3 sequence reads: CASSPSGGLNTEAFF. Written as DNA, the CDR3 is TGTGCCAGCAGCCCGTCGGGAGGACTGAACACTGAAGCTTTCTTT.

The CDR3 DNA reads TGTGCCAGTAGTCCCCCGGCAGGGGAGAACACTGAAGCTTTCTTT. Translation: CASSPPAGENTEAFF. The V and J genes are TRBV19 and TRBJ1-1, with D perhaps TRBD1 (6 bases). The CDR3 contains 15 residues. Trimming left V 5 bases short and J 1 base short, with 14 bases between. Germline loops: CDR1 LNHDA, CDR2 SQIVND (reference sequence).

This chain joins TRBV30 and TRBJ1-2; D unclear. Trimming cost V 4 bases and J 8 bases, with 11 bases left between them. Germline CDR1 reads GTSNPN; CDR2 reads SVGIG (reference sequence). The CDR3 sequence is 11 residues long. CDR3 in DNA: TGTGCCTGGATGGGAGGAAGGGGCTACACCTTC. It is translated as CAWMGGRGYTF.

The rearrangement uses TRBV7-8 and TRBJ2-2, with 7 bases that match TRBD2. J gave up 2 bases and V 3 bases, and 3 bases lay outside the gene matches. The CDR3 extends over 15 amino acids. Germline V gives CDR1 SGHVS, CDR2 FQNEAQ. As DNA, the CDR3 is TGTGCCAGCAGCTTGCGGGGGAAAAACACCGGGGAGCTGTTTTTT. It yields the protein CASSLRGKNTGELFF. The full variable domain, completed using reference TRBV7-8 and TRBJ2-2, is GAGVSQSPRYKVAKRGQDVALRCDPISGHVSLFWYQQALGQGPEFLTYFQNEAQLDKSGLPSDRFFAERPEGSVSTLKIQRTQQEDSAVYLCASSLRGKNTGELFFGEGSRLTVL.

The V and J genes are TRBV5-6 and TRBJ2-1, with 7 bases aligning to TRBD1. The V segment lost 5 bases and the J segment 13 bases; nucleotides outside the gene matches: 6. The CDR3 totals 11 residues. The germline V gene has CDR1 SGHDT and CDR2 YYEEEE. CDR3 sequence: CASRTGPEQFF. For the CDR3, the DNA is TGTGCCAGCAGGACAGGGCCCGAACAGTTCTTC.